This T cell receptor beta chain stems from a study of blood T cells in healthy people across ages. Alongside a J-beta primer mix, a sample-barcoded 5' primer served in a second PCR lasting about 7 to 12 cycles. MiXCR was run by TCRdb on the 5' RACE reads, yielding one entry per CDR3 protein. Of around 1,600,000 distinct CDR3 sequences listed, roughly 43% are singletons. Whole-study findings and limits: Strong correlation was found linking TCR beta diversity to naive T cell percentage.

This clonotype was counted only a few times. Its antigen is unidentified. The sequence was obtained from a woman between 18 and 29 years old in good health. Sequenced sample: blood.

The CDR3 sequence: CASSPEMGEKLFF. The CDR3 DNA follows: TGTGCCAGCAGTCCGGAGATGGGGGAAAAACTGTTTTTT. This chain connects TRBV12-3 or TRBV12-4 to TRBJ1-4; D gene uncertain. The CDR3 spans 13 residues. The V end lost 5 bases, the J end lost 8 bases, and 12 bases lay between the germline ends.